Below, 18 T cell receptor beta chains from the same sample are listed, as sequenced in a study of T cell clonality in common variable immunodeficiency. The data were produced by immunoSEQ multiplex PCR, yet TCRdb's version contains in-frame clones alone and is incomplete. The sample was found to contain tens of thousands of clones, and every one recurs. The specimen sequenced was peripheral blood mononuclear cells. The receptor source for this set is a person between 18 and 69 years old in good health.

CDR3 bases read: TGTGCCAGCTTTCCACCGGACAGGTCGGCATATGGAGAAAAA. Translated, it gives CASFPPDRSAYGEK. The entire CDR3 is CASFPPDRSAYGEKLFF. The chain couples TRBV18 to TRBJ1-4; 7 bases line up with TRBD1. The read ends 3 residues early relative to the CDR3; the germline J gene fills the gap. CDR1 is KGHSH and CDR2 is LQKENI in the germline V gene. CDR3 length: 17 residues. V trimming: 7 bases; J trimming: 8 bases; junction bases outside the gene matches: 19. Supplemented by reference TRBV18 and TRBJ1-4, the full variable domain reads NAGVMQNPRHLVRRRGQEARLRCSPMKGHSHVYWYRQLPEEGLKFMVYLQKENIIDESGMPKERFSAEFPKEGPSILRIQQVVRGDSAAYFCASFPPDRSAYGEKLFFGSGTQLSVL.

This clone occurred many times. The read finishes 3 residues shy of the CDR3 end, and the germline J gene is used to complete it. V usage is TRBV5-1 and J usage is TRBJ2-2, with D tentatively TRBD1 (7 bases). The germline V gene encodes CDR1 SGHRS and CDR2 YFSETQ. The V end was cut by 5 bases, the J end by 4 bases, with 12 bases between. There are 14 residues in the CDR3. CDR3 DNA, as far as it was read: TGCGCCAGCAGTTCGCAGGGGGGCACCGGGGAG. Amino acid sequence: CASSSQGGTGE. The CDR3 reads in full as CASSSQGGTGELFF.

The table lists this clone with many counts. The read falls 3 residues short of the CDR3 end, and the missing part is taken from the germline J gene. V and J are TRBV7-3 and TRBJ2-7, with 13 bases fitting TRBD2. This CDR3 is 16 amino acids long. Germline V gene sequence: CDR1 SGHTA, CDR2 FQGTGA. With V trimmed by 5 bases and J by 6 bases, 10 bases remained unmatched. Incomplete CDR3 DNA: TGTGCCAGCAGCAAATCACTAGCGGGAGGGATAGGCGAG. Translated: CASSKSLAGGIGE. The whole CDR3 reads CASSKSLAGGIGEQYF.

This clone has a count of ten or more. Read data end 3 residues before the CDR3 end; the end is taken from the germline J gene. The chain combines TRBV20-1 with TRBJ2-1; D is perhaps TRBD2 (6 bases). CDR3 length: 16 amino acids. V was pared by 2 bases and J by 0 bases, with 14 bases between. The germline V gene encodes CDR1 DFQATT and CDR2 SNEGSKA (reference sequence). Incomplete CDR3 DNA: TGCAGTGCTAGAACCCGTAGCGGTAGCTCCTACAATGAG. It specifies CSARTRSGSSYNE. The whole CDR3 protein reads CSARTRSGSSYNEQFF.

There are many counts of this clone. The read is 3 residues too short to cover the CDR3 end, so that end is filled in from the germline J gene. The chain recombines TRBV5-1 with TRBJ1-1; D possibly corresponds to TRBD1 (5 bases). Trimming shortened V by 6 bases and J by 5 bases, and 17 bases separated the two germline ends. The CDR3 runs 14 residues. Per the germline V gene, CDR1 is SGHRS and CDR2 is YFSETQ. CDR3 sequence: CASKGAEGWTEAFF. The DNA read from the CDR3 is TGCGCCAGCAAAGGGGCAGAGGGTTGGACTGAA.

There are many counts of this clone. The read ends 3 residues before the CDR3 terminus; that terminus is restored from the germline J gene. V and J are TRBV18 and TRBJ1-4, with TRBD1 matching over 7 bases. After removal of 1 base from V and 7 bases from J, the junction contained 15 bases not matched to a gene. This CDR3 has 18 residues. CDR1 is KGHSH, CDR2 LQKENI, per germline. The CDR3 bases that were read are TGTGCCAGCTCACCACAGGGGGCGATATCACTTTTGCGTGAAAAA. Translation: CASSPQGAISLLREK. The complete CDR3 reads CASSPQGAISLLREKLFF.

There are many counts of this clone. The missing CDR3 end, 3 residues past where the read stops, is filled in from the germline J gene. The chain combines TRBV7-2 with TRBJ1-2; no definite D call. V gave up 3 bases and J gave up 4 bases, with 15 bases separating them. The CDR3 length is 15 residues. Germline V gives CDR1 SGHTA, CDR2 FQGNSA. The covered CDR3 bases are TGTGCCAGCAGCTTTAGTACCGTTCTAGTCTATGGC. Encoded protein: CASSFSTVLVYG. The whole CDR3 sequence reads CASSFSTVLVYGYTF.

Many counts were recorded for this clone. At one end the junction does not follow the germline gene, possibly because of a read error. The CDR3 is cut off 3 residues early in the read; its end comes from the germline J gene. This rearrangement joins TRBV30 to TRBJ2-1; TRBD1 matches at 9 bases. Germline CDR1 GTSNPN, CDR2 SVGIG (reference sequence). This CDR3 has 13 amino acids. Incomplete CDR3 DNA: TGTGCCTCGAGTGGGACAGGGCTCGATGAG. Translated, it gives CASSGTGLDE. The whole CDR3 sequence reads CASSGTGLDEQFF.

This clone was observed at least ten times. The CDR3 end lies 3 residues beyond the end of the read and is filled in from the germline J gene. The chain has TRBV20-1 and TRBJ2-2; D call uncertain. Germline CDR1 and CDR2: DFQATT and SNEGSKA (reference sequence). Between the trimmed V and J ends, which lost 0 bases and 2 bases, there was a span of 7 bases. The CDR3 has 14 amino acids. The CDR3 region is CSARDVANTGELFF. The sequenced part of the CDR3 DNA is TGCAGTGCTAGAGATGTAGCCAACACCGGGGAG.

This clone was observed at least ten times. Read data end 3 residues before the CDR3 end; the end is taken from the germline J gene. The chain uses TRBV19 and TRBJ2-5, with TRBD2 matching 13 bases. This CDR3 is 15 amino acids long. V lost 6 bases to trimming and J lost 2 bases; unmatched junction nucleotides: 3. Germline V gene data show CDR1 as LNHDA and CDR2 as SQIVND (reference sequence). CDR3 amino acids: CASRTLAGGQETQYF. The part of the CDR3 DNA that was read is TGTGCCAGTAGGACACTAGCGGGGGGGCAAGAGACC.

This clone has a count of ten or more. The read is 3 residues too short to cover the CDR3 end, so that end is filled in from the germline J gene. The chain links TRBV18 to TRBJ2-1; TRBD1 matches 8 bases. This CDR3 is built from 15 residues. Germline V CDR1 and CDR2: KGHSH, LQKENI. V lost 0 bases to trimming and J lost 7 bases; unmatched junction nucleotides: 5. CDR3 protein: CASSPPDRVRNEQFF. Partial CDR3 DNA: TGTGCCAGCTCACCACCGGACAGGGTAAGGAATGAG.

This clone was seen many times. Read coverage stops 3 residues before the CDR3 terminus; the germline J gene supplies the remainder. V is TRBV7-8 and J is TRBJ2-1; 13 bases agree with TRBD2. Looked up from germline, CDR1 is SGHVS and CDR2 is FQNEAQ. The V and J ends lost 1 base and 1 base, in that order; junction bases with no gene match: 4. The CDR3 totals 18 residues. Partial CDR3 DNA: TGTGCCAGCAGCTTAGGGACTAGCGGGAGTAGTTCCTACAATGAG. Amino acid sequence: CASSLGTSGSSSYNE. The whole CDR3 is CASSLGTSGSSSYNEQFF.

At least ten counts were recorded for this clone. The DNA ends 3 residues before the CDR3 does, and the rest of the CDR3 is filled in from the germline J gene. The chain uses TRBV20-1 and TRBJ2-1, with D perhaps matching TRBD1 (5 bases). The CDR3 extends over 14 amino acids. Trimming stripped 3 bases from V and 5 bases from J, with 14 bases between. Germline CDR1 and CDR2: DFQATT and SNEGSKA (reference sequence). The CDR3: CSARWGRGDNEQFF. The CDR3 DNA, read in part, is TGCAGTGCTAGGTGGGGCCGTGGCGACAATGAG.

This clone was seen at least ten times. Sequencing ends 3 residues short of the CDR3 end; the germline J gene provides the rest. The genes are TRBV29-1 and TRBJ2-3; D gene ambiguous. Trimming stripped 0 bases from V and 3 bases from J, with 4 bases between. Germline CDR1 reads SQVTM; CDR2 reads ANQGSEA. The CDR3 extends over 12 amino acids. CDR3 region: CSVEEQTDTQYF. Incomplete CDR3 DNA: TGCAGCGTTGAAGAACAGACAGATACG.

Notes on this clone: The CDR3 extends 3 residues past the end of the read, so its final part is completed from the germline J gene. V and J are TRBV20-1 and TRBJ2-1; 7 bases agree with TRBD1. Germline loops: CDR1 DFQATT, CDR2 SNEGSKA (reference sequence). With 5 bases clipped from V and 2 bases from J, the junction kept 9 bases outside the gene matches. The length of the CDR3 is 15 residues. The sequenced CDR3 bases are TGCAGTGCTCCCCGACGGCAGGGGGCCTACAATGAG. Protein product: CSAPRRQGAYNE. The CDR3 as a whole reads CSAPRRQGAYNEQFF.

This clone was recorded at least ten times. The sequence runs out 3 residues before the end of the CDR3; the remainder is reconstructed from the germline J gene. The chain is built from TRBV19 and TRBJ2-3; 9 bases match TRBD1. Trimming cost V 4 bases and J 5 bases; bases outside gene matches: 7. The V gene's germline CDR1 is LNHDA and CDR2 SQIVND (reference sequence). The CDR3 totals 15 residues. This chain's CDR3 is CASSRDRVLQDTQYF. The DNA read from the CDR3 is TGTGCCAGTAGTAGGGACAGGGTTTTACAAGATACG. Drawing the rest from reference TRBV19 and TRBJ2-3, the complete variable domain is DGGITQSPKYLFRKEGQNVTLSCEQNLNHDAMYWYRQDPGQGLRLIYYSQIVNDFQKGDIAEGYSVSREKKESFPLTVTSAQKNPTAFYLCASSRDRVLQDTQYFGPGTRLTVL.

This clone was observed at least ten times. The CDR3 goes on 3 residues after the read ends, and that part is filled in from the germline J gene. This chain connects TRBV7-3 to TRBJ2-1, with 8 bases matching TRBD1. Germline V gene data show CDR1 as SGHTA and CDR2 as FQGTGA. CDR3 length: 14 amino acids. The V and J ends lost 5 bases and 8 bases, in that order; junction bases with no gene match: 8. The part of the CDR3 DNA that was read is TGTGCCAGCAGCCGACAGACAGGGGCTGATGAG. Translation: CASSRQTGADE. The entire CDR3 protein is CASSRQTGADEQFF. Supplemented by reference TRBV7-3 and TRBJ2-1, the full variable domain reads GAGVSQTPSNKVTEKGKYVELRCDPISGHTALYWYRQSLGQGPEFLIYFQGTGAADDSGLPNDRFFAVRPEGSVSTLKIQRTERGDSAVYLCASSRQTGADEQFFGPGTRLTVL.

Ten or more counts support this clone. From the germline J gene comes the end of the CDR3, since the read stops 3 residues before it. This chain connects TRBV2 to TRBJ1-5; 7 positions agree with TRBD1. V shed 8 bases, J shed 3 bases, and the junction held 7 bases outside the gene matches. This CDR3 has 14 residues. CDR1 is SNHLY and CDR2 is FYNNEI in the germline V gene. The CDR3 here is CASGGGANNQPQHF. CDR3 DNA (partial): TGTGCCAGCGGAGGGGGCGCGAACAATCAGCCC.